This entry concerns a single T cell receptor (beta chain). A read error is possible here, since a much larger clone lies one base away. Via MiXCR, TCRdb re-called the PCR reads. Among over 30,000 clones, around 7.4% were seen once, and the ten largest hold 43%. The length of the CDR3 is 15 residues. Germline V lookup: CDR1 SGHKS, CDR2 YYEKEE (reference sequence). V shed 0 bases and J shed 9 bases, with 15 bases lying between them. All patients were treatment-naive before thyroid surgery. The data originate from a study of metastatic and nonmetastatic thyroid tumors. Sequenced: blood. This chain joins TRBV5-5 and TRBJ2-2; perhaps TRBD2 as D (6 bases). This receptor was taken from a female donor with papillary thyroid cancer or a benign thyroid nodule (not recorded which). Some clones in this sample may be carry-over from other donors' samples. As DNA, the CDR3 is TGTGCCAGCAGCTTGGTTCCGGGAGAAACCAGGGAGCTGTTTTTT. Translating gives CASSLVPGETRELFF.